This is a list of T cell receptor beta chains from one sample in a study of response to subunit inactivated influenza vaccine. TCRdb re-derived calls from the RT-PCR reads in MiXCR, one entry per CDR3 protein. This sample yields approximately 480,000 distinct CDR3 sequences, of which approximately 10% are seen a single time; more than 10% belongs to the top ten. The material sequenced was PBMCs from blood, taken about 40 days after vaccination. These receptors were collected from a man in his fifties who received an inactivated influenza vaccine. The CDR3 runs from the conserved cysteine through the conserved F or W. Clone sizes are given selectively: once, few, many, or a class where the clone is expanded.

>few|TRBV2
CASSEDRTEAFF
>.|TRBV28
CASSGRGRKGQYF
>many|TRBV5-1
CASSRGDWSNEQYF
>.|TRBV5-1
CASSLRSRNSPLHF
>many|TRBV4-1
CASSPTPTIQETQYF
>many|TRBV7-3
CASSLSPRGGPNNEQFF
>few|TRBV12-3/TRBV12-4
CASSHEGQATGELFF
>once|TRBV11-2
CASTRQGGPYEQYF
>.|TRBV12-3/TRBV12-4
CASSLALADLKLFF
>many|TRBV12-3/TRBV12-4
CASSLIGTPDTQYF
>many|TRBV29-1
CSVGLGGYEQFF
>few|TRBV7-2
CASRPGTGNTDTQYF